These 8 T cell receptor beta chains came from one sample sequenced in a study of blood T cell repertoires in COVID-19. The protocol was immunoSEQ multiplex PCR, while the TCRdb copy is restricted to in-frame clones and leaves out a portion. The sample lists over 100,000 clones; roughly 79% were seen once. The sequenced sample was peripheral blood. These receptors were taken from a human donor in a cohort sampled during active COVID-19.

This clone was recorded once. The chain recombines TRBV28 with TRBJ2-6; the D gene is possibly TRBD2 (6 bases). Germline CDR1 reads MDHEN; CDR2 reads SYDVKM. The ends were cut back, 6 bases at V and 0 bases at J, with 12 bases in the middle. CDR3 length: 16 amino acids. The CDR3: CASSQAGNSGANVLTF. The CDR3, as DNA: TGTGCCAGCAGCCAGGCGGGGAACTCTGGGGCCAACGTCCTGACTTTC.

The gene calls are TRBV4-2 and TRBJ1-3; TRBD1 might be the D (5 bases). The CDR3 extends over 17 amino acids. The V and J ends lost 4 bases and 0 bases respectively, with 16 bases between them. The germline CDR1 and CDR2 sequences are LGHNA and YNFKEQ. The DNA for the CDR3 is TGTGCCAGCAGCCTCGAATCAACAGGATACTCTGGAAACACCATATATTTT. Translated: CASSLESTGYSGNTIYF.

The genes are TRBV7-8 and TRBJ2-2; 12 positions agree with TRBD2. V lost 5 bases, J lost 6 bases, and 10 bases stayed unmatched. The CDR3 consists of 17 residues. CDR1 is SGHVS and CDR2 is FQNEAQ in the germline V gene. Here the CDR3 reads CASSPGLLAGGAGELFF. CDR3 DNA: TGTGCCAGCAGCCCCGGGCTTCTAGCGGGAGGGGCCGGGGAGCTGTTTTTT.

The chain recombines TRBV18 with TRBJ2-1, with 9 bases that match TRBD2. The junction had 17 bases not matched to a gene; V was cut back by 6 bases and J by 8 bases. Germline CDR1 and CDR2: KGHSH and LQKENI. The CDR3 has 17 residues. The CDR3 loop reads CASSSQTIAGVFHEQFF. In DNA form, the CDR3 reads TGTGCCAGCTCGTCCCAAACTATAGCGGGGGTATTCCATGAGCAGTTCTTC.

The chain links TRBV9 to TRBJ2-2; TRBD1 matches at 7 bases. V shed 0 bases, J shed 5 bases, and the junction held 4 bases outside the gene matches. CDR1 and CDR2 (germline): SGDLS, YYNGEE. CDR3 length equals 15 residues. The CDR3 loop reads CASSVEGAWTGELFF. In DNA form, the CDR3 reads TGTGCCAGCAGCGTAGAGGGGGCATGGACCGGGGAGCTGTTTTTT.

The V and J genes are TRBV5-1 and TRBJ1-4, with 8 bases aligning to TRBD1. Germline CDR1 reads SGHRS; CDR2 reads YFSETQ. This CDR3 has 16 amino acids. V shed 8 bases and J 6 bases; nucleotides not matched to a gene: 15. CDR3 in amino acids: CASTRGAGQADEKLFF. CDR3 nucleotides: TGCGCCAGTACACGGGGGGCGGGACAGGCCGATGAAAAACTGTTTTTT.

The V and J genes are TRBV5-1 and TRBJ2-3; TRBD1 matches at 9 bases. The CDR3 totals 16 residues. Germline V lookup: CDR1 SGHRS, CDR2 YFSETQ. With V trimmed by 4 bases and J by 3 bases, 9 bases remained unmatched. For the CDR3, the DNA is TGCGCCAGCAGCGTAAACCGGGACAGGGCGACAGATACGCAGTATTTT. Translated, it gives CASSVNRDRATDTQYF. The full variable domain, completed using reference TRBV5-1 and TRBJ2-3, is KAGVTQTPRYLIKTRGQQVTLSCSPISGHRSVSWYQQTPGQGLQFLFEYFSETQRNKGNFPGRFSGRQFSNSRSEMNVSTLELGDSALYLCASSVNRDRATDTQYFGPGTRLTVL.

The CDR3 sequence: CASSRNRAGEQFF. Written as DNA, the CDR3 is TGTGCCAGCAGCCGGAACAGGGCGGGTGAGCAGTTCTTC. The chain carries TRBV6-2 or TRBV6-3 and TRBJ2-1; TRBD1 might be the D (6 bases). V dropped 6 bases and J dropped 9 bases, with 15 bases sitting between them. CDR3 length: 13 amino acids. CDR1 is MNHEY, CDR2 SVGEGT, per germline.